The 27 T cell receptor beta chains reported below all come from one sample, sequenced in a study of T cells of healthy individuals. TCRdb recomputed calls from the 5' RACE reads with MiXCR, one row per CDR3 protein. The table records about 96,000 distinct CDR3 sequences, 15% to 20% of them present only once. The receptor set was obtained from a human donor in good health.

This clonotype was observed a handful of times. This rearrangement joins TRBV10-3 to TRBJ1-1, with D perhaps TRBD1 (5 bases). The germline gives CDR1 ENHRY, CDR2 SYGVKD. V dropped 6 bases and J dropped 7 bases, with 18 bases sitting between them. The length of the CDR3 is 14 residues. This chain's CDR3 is CAIRGPGQTIEAFF. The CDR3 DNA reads TGTGCCATCAGGGGACCGGGTCAGACGATTGAAGCTTTCTTT.

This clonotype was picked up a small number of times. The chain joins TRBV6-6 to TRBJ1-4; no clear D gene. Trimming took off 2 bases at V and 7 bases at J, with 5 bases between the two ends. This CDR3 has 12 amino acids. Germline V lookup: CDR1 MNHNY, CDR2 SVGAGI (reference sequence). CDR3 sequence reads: CASSYKGEKLFF. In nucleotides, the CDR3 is TGTGCCAGCAGTTACAAGGGTGAAAAACTGTTTTTT.

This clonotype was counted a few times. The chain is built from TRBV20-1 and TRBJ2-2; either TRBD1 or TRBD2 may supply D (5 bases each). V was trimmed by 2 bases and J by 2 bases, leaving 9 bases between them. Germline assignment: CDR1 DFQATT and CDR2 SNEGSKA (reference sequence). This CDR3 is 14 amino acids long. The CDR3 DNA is TGCAGTGCTAGACGGGGCGCAAACACCGGGGAGCTGTTTTTT. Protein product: CSARRGANTGELFF.

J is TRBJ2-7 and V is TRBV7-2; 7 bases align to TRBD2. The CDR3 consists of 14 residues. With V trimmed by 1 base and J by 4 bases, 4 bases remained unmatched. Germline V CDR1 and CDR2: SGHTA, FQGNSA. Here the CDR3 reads CASSLVPGGYEQYF. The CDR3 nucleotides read TGTGCCAGCAGCTTAGTCCCGGGGGGATACGAGCAGTACTTC.

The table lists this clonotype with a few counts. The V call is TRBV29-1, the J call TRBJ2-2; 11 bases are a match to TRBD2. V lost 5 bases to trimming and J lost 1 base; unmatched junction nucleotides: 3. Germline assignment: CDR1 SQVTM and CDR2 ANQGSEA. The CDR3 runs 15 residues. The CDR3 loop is CSVLGTSGNTGELFF. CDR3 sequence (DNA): TGCAGCGTTCTCGGGACTAGCGGGAACACCGGGGAGCTGTTTTTT.

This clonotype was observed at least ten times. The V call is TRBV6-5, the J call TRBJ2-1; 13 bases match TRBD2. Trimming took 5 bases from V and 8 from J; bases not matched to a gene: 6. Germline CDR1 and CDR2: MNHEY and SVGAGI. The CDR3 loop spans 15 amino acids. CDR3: CASSPRLAGGYEQFF. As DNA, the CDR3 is TGTGCCAGCAGTCCAAGACTAGCGGGAGGCTATGAGCAGTTCTTC.

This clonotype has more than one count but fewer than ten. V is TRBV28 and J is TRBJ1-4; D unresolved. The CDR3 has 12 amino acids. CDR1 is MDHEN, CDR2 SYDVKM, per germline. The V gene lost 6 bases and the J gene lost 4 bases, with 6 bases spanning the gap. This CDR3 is CASRQYNEKLFF. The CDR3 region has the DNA TGTGCCAGCAGGCAGTATAATGAAAAACTGTTTTTT. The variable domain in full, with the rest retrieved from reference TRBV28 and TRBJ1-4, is DVKVTQSSRYLVKRTGEKVFLECVQDMDHENMFWYRQDPGLGLRLIYFSYDVKMKEKGDIPEGYSVSREKKERFSLILESASTNQTSMYLCASRQYNEKLFFGSGTQLSVL.

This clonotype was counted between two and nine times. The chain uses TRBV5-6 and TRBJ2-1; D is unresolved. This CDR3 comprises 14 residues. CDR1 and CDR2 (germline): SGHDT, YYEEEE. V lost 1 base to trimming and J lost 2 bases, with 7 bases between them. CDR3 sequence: CASSLFGAYNEQFF. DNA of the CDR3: TGTGCCAGCAGCTTGTTTGGGGCCTACAATGAGCAGTTCTTC.

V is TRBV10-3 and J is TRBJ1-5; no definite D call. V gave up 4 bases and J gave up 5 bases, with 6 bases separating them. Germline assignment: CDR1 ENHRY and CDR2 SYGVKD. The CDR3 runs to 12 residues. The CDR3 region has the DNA TGTGCCATCAGTGGACCCGATCAGCCCCAGCATTTT. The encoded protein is CAISGPDQPQHF.

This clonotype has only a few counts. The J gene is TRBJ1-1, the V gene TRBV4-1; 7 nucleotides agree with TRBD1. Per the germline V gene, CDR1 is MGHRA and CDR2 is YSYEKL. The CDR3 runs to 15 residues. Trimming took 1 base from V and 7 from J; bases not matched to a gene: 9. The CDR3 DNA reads TGCGCCAGCAGCCAAGGAGCAGGGGGGGGCGATGAAGCTTTCTTT. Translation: CASSQGAGGGDEAFF.

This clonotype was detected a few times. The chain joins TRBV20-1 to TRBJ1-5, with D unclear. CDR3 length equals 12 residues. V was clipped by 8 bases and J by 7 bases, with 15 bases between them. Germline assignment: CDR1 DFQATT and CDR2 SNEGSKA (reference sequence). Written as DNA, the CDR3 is TGCAGTCCGCGTTCCCCCGGACAGCCCCAGCATTTT. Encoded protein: CSPRSPGQPQHF.

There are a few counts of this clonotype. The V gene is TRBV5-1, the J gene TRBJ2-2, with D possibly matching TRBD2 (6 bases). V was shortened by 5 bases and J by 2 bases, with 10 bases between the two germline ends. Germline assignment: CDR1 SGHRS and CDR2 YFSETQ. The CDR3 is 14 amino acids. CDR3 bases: TGCGCCAGCAGTCTAGCGCCCAACACCGGGGAGCTGTTTTTT. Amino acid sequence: CASSLAPNTGELFF.

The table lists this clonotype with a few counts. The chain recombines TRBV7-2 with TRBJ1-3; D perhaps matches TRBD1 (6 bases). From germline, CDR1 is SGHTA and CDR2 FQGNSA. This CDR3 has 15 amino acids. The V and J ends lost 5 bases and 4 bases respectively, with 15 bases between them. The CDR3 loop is CASSTRTAPGNTIYF. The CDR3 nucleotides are TGTGCCAGCAGCACCCGGACAGCTCCCGGAAACACCATATATTTT.

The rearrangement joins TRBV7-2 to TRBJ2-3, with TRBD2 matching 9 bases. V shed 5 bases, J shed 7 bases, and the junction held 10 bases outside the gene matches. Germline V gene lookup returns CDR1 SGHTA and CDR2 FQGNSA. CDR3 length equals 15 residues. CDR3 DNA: TGTGCCAGCAGCCCCCCGCGGGGGGGGGCGAATACGCAGTATTTT. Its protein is CASSPPRGGANTQYF. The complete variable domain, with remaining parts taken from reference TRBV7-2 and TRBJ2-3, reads GAGVSQSPSNKVTEKGKDVELRCDPISGHTALYWYRQSLGQGLEFLIYFQGNSAPDKSGLPSDRFSAERTGGSVSTLTIQRTQQEDSAVYLCASSPPRGGANTQYFGPGTRLTVL.

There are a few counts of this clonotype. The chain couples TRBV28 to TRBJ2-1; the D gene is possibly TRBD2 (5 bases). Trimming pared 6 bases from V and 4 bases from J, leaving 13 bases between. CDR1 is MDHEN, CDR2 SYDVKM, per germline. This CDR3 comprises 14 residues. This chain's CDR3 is CASRSGVMYNEQFF. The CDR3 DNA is TGTGCCAGCAGAAGCGGAGTCATGTACAATGAGCAGTTCTTC.

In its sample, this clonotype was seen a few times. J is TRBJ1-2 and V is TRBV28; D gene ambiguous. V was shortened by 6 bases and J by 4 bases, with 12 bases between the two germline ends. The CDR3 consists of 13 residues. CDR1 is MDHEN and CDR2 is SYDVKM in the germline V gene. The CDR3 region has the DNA TGTGCCAGCAGAAAAGGGCCCGGCTATGGCTACACCTTC. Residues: CASRKGPGYGYTF.

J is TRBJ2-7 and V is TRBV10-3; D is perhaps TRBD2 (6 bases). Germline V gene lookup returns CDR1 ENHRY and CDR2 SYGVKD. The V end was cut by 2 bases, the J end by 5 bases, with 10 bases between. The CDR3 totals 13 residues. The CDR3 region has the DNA TGTGCCATCAGTGAGCGGGAGACCCACGAGCAGTACTTC. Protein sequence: CAISERETHEQYF.

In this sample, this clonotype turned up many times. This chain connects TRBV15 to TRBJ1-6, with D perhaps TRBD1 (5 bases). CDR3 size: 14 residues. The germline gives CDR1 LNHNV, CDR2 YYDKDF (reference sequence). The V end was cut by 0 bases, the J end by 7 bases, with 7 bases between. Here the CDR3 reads CATSRDRQNSPLHF. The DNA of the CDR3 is TGTGCCACCAGCAGAGACAGACAGAATTCACCCCTCCACTTT.

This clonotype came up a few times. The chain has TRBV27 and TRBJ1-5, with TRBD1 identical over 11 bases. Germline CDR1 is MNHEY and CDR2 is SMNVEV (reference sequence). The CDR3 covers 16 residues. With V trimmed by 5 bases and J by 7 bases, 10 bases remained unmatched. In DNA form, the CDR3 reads TGTGCCAGCAGTCCTCTCCCCCGGGACAGGGGGCAGCCCCAGCATTTT. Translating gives CASSPLPRDRGQPQHF.

The CDR3 region has the DNA TGCAGTGCTAGAGATCAGCGGGGTTATACCTACAATGAGCAGTTCTTC. This codes for CSARDQRGYTYNEQFF. V gene TRBV20-1 combines with J gene TRBJ2-1, with 7 bases lining up with TRBD2. The CDR3 spans 16 residues. The ends lost 0 bases at V and 2 bases at J; junction bases unmatched: 7. Germline assignment: CDR1 DFQATT and CDR2 SNEGSKA (reference sequence).

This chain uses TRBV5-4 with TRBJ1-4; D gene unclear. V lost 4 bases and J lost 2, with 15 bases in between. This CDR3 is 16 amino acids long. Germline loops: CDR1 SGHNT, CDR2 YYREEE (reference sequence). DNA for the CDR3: TGTGCCAGCAGCCTTGCATCTGCAGACACTAATGAAAAACTGTTTTTT. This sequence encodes CASSLASADTNEKLFF.

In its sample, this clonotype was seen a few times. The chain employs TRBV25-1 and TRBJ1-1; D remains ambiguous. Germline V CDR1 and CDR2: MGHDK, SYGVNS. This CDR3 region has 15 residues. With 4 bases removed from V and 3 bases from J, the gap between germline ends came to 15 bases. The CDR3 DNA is TGTGCCAGCAGTGCCTTCCCCCAGCTGGACACTGAAGCTTTCTTT. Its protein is CASSAFPQLDTEAFF.

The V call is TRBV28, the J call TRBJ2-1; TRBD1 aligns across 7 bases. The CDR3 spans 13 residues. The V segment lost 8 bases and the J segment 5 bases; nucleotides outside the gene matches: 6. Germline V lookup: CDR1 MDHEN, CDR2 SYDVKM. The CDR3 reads CASPGQRNNEQFF. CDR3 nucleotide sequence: TGTGCCAGCCCGGGACAGCGAAACAATGAGCAGTTCTTC.

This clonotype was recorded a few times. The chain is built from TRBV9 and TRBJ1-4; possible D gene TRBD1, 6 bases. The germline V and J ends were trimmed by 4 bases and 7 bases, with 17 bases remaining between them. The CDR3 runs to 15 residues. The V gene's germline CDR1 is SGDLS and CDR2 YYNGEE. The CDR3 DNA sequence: TGTGCCAGCAGCTCCCGGACGGGGGCGATTGAAAAACTGTTTTTT. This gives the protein CASSSRTGAIEKLFF.

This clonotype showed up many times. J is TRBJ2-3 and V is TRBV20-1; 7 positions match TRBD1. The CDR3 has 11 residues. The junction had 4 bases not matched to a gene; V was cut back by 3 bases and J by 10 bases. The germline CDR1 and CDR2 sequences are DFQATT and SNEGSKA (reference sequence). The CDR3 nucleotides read TGCAGTGCTAGTCAGGGGGTTGCGCAGTATTTT. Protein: CSASQGVAQYF.

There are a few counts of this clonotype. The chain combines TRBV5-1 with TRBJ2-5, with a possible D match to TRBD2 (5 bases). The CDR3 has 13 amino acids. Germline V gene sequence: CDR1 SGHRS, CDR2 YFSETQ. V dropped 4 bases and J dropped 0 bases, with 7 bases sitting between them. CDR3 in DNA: TGCGCCAGCAGCAGAGCGGACCAAGAGACCCAGTACTTC. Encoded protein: CASSRADQETQYF. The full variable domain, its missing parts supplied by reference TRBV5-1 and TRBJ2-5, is KAGVTQTPRYLIKTRGQQVTLSCSPISGHRSVSWYQQTPGQGLQFLFEYFSETQRNKGNFPGRFSGRQFSNSRSEMNVSTLELGDSALYLCASSRADQETQYFGPGTRLLVL.

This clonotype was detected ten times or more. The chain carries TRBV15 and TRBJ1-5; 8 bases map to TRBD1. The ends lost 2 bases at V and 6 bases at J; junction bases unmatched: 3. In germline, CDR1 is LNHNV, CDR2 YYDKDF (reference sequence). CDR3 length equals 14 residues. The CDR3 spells CATSRRQGTQPQHF. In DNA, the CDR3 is TGTGCCACCAGCAGACGACAGGGGACTCAGCCCCAGCATTTT. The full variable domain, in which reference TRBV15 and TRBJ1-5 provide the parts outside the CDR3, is DAMVIQNPRYQVTQFGKPVTLSCSQTLNHNVMYWYQQKSSQAPKLLFHYYDKDFNNEADTPDNFQSRRPNTSFCFLDIRSPGLGDTAMYLCATSRRQGTQPQHFGDGTRLSIL.